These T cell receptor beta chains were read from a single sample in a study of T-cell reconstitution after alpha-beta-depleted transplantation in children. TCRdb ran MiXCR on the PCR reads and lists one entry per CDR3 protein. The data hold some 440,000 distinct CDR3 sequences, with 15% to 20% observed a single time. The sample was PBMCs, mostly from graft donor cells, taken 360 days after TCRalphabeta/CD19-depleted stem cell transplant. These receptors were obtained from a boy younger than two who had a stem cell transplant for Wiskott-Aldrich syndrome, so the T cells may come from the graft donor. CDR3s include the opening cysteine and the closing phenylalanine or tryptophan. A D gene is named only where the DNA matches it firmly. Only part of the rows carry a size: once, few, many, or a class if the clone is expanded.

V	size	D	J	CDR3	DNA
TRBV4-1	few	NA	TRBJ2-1	CASSQLTGRVNEQFF	TGCGCCAGCAGCCAGCTGACTGGTCGGGTGAATGAGCAGTTCTTC
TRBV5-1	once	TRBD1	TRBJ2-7	CASSPSGQGAYEQYF	TGCGCCAGCAGCCCGTCCGGACAGGGAGCCTACGAGCAGTACTTC
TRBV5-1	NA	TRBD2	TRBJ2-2	CASSLSTSRKYTGELFF	TGCGCCAGCAGCTTGTCGACTAGCCGGAAATACACCGGGGAGCTGTTTTTT
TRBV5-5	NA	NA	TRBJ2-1	CASSKGTYSYNEQFF	TGTGCCAGCAGCAAAGGGACTTACTCCTACAATGAGCAGTTCTTC
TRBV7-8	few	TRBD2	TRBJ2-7	CASRQRGGFGDEQYF	TGTGCCAGCAGACAACGGGGGGGCTTCGGGGACGAGCAGTACTTC
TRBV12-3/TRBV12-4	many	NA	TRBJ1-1	CASSPDSNRNTEAFF	TGTGCCAGCAGTCCAGACAGTAACCGTAACACTGAAGCTTTCTTT
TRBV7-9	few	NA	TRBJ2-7	CASSFGSQGGEQYF	TGTGCCAGCAGCTTCGGGTCACAGGGCGGCGAGCAGTACTTC
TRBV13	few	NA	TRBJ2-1	CASSLEYREIYNEQFF	TGTGCCAGCAGCCTCGAGTACAGGGAGATCTACAATGAGCAGTTCTTC
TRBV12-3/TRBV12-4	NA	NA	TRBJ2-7	CASNADSYEQYF	TGTGCCAGCAACGCAGACAGCTACGAGCAGTACTTC
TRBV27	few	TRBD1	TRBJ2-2	CASRGRQGSGELFF	TGTGCCAGCAGAGGAAGACAGGGGTCCGGGGAGCTGTTTTTT
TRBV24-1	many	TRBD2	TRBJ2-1	CATSDGGRYNEQFF	TGTGCCACCAGTGATGGCGGGAGGTACAATGAGCAGTTCTTC
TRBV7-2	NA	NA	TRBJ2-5	CASSLAPSFLKKETQYF	TGTGCCAGCAGCTTAGCTCCCTCGTTCCTGAAAAAAGAGACCCAGTACTTC
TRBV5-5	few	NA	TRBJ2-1	CASSWGPRNNEQFF	TGTGCCAGCAGCTGGGGGCCCCGAAACAATGAGCAGTTCTTC
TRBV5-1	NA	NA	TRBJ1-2	CASSHSLERGDIYGYTF	TGCGCCAGCAGCCATTCCCTAGAGAGGGGGGATATCTATGGCTACACCTTC
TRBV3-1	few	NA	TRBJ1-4	CASSQDLSLIEKLFF	TGTGCCAGCAGCCAAGATTTGTCCCTCATTGAAAAACTGTTTTTT
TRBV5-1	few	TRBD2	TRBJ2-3	CASSRGSGGDTQYF	TGCGCCAGCAGTCGAGGTAGCGGGGGAGATACGCAGTATTTT
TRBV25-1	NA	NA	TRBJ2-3	CASSEFFGVLGDTQYF	TGTGCCAGCAGTGAATTTTTCGGGGTCCTAGGGGATACGCAGTATTTT
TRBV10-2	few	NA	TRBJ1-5	CASSDSQPQHF	TGCGCCAGCAGTGACAGTCAGCCCCAGCATTTT
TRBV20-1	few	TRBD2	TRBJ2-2	CSARDTSGGNTGELFF	TGCAGTGCTAGGGATACTAGCGGGGGGAACACCGGGGAGCTGTTTTTT
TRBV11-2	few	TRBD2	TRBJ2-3	CASSFVPDRSGRITDTQYF	TGTGCCAGCAGCTTTGTCCCGGACCGTAGCGGGAGAATAACAGATACGCAGTATTTT
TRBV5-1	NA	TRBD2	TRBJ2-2	CASSTGLVKAGELFF	TGCGCCAGCAGCACGGGACTAGTGAAGGCCGGGGAGCTGTTTTTT
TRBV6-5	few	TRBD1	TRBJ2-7	CASSYFTGGFYEQYF	TGTGCCAGCAGTTATTTCACAGGGGGGTTTTACGAGCAGTACTTC
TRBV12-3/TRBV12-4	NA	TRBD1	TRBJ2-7	CASSDRDSSYEQYF	TGTGCCAGCAGTGACAGGGACAGCTCCTACGAGCAGTACTTC
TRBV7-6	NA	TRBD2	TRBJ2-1	CASSYSGGAGEQFF	TGTGCCAGCAGCTATAGCGGGGGGGCAGGCGAGCAGTTCTTC
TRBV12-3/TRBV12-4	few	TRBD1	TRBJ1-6	CASSTKDRRNTLHF	TGTGCCAGCAGTACTAAGGACAGGCGGAACACCCTCCACTTT
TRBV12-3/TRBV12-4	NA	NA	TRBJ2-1	CASSRGARDNEQFF	TGTGCCAGCAGTCGAGGGGCGCGGGACAATGAGCAGTTCTTC
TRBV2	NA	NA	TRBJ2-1	CASSDPTSSYNEQFF	TGTGCCAGCAGTGACCCTACTAGTTCCTACAATGAGCAGTTCTTC
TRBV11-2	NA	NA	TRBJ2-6	CASSYYRSGANVLTF	TGTGCCAGCAGCTACTATCGCTCTGGGGCCAACGTCCTGACTTTC
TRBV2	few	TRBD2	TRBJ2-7	CASRFTGLAGGRAVYEQYF	TGTGCCAGCCGGTTTACAGGACTAGCGGGGGGTCGAGCCGTCTACGAGCAGTACTTC
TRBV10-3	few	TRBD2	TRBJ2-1	CAISPGLAGGPISVSYNEQFF	TGTGCCATCAGTCCGGGACTAGCGGGAGGGCCGATCAGCGTTTCATACAATGAGCAGTTCTTC
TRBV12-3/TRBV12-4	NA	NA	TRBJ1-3	CASSLSVFGGSPGNTIYF	TGTGCCAGCAGTTTAAGTGTGTTCGGGGGGTCTCCTGGAAACACCATATATTTT
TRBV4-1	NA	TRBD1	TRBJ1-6	CASSRHGQGNNSPLHF	TGCGCCAGCAGCCGGCATGGACAGGGGAATAATTCACCCCTCCACTTT
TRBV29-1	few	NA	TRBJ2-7	CSVGSRGGTYEQYF	TGCAGCGTTGGATCTAGAGGAGGTACCTACGAGCAGTACTTC
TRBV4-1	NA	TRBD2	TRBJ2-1	CASSRRLPSGSYNEQFF	TGCGCCAGCAGCCGAAGACTCCCTAGCGGGTCCTACAATGAGCAGTTCTTC
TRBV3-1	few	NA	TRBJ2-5	CASSQAGGGETQYF	TGTGCCAGCAGCCAAGCCGGGGGAGGAGAGACCCAGTACTTC
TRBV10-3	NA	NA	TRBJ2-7	CAIGQANEQHF	TGTGCCATCGGCCAGGCCAACGAGCAGCACTTC
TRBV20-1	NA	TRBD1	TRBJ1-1	CSARDRKKNTEAFF	TGCAGTGCTAGGGACAGGAAGAAGAACACTGAAGCTTTCTTT
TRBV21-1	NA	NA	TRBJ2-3	CASNLTSGGETDTQYF	TGTGCCAGCAACCTGACTAGCGGGGGGGAAACAGATACGCAGTATTTT
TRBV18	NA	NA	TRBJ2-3	CASSPMTVTKAQYF	TGTGCCAGCTCACCAATGACCGTCACAAAGGCGCAGTATTTT
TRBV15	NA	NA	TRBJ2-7	CATSRDPGQGYEQYF	TGTGCCACCAGCAGAGATCCAGGGCAGGGCTACGAGCAGTACTTC
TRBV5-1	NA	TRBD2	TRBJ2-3	CASSWVGGRENTQYF	TGCGCCAGCAGCTGGGTGGGAGGGAGAGAGAACACGCAGTATTTT
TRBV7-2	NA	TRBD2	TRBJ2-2	CASSRWTSNTGELFF	TGTGCCAGCAGCCGATGGACTAGTAATACCGGGGAGCTGTTTTTT
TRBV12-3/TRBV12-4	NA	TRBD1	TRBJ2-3	CASSLARGTGPDTQYF	TGTGCCAGCAGTTTAGCGCGGGGGACAGGGCCAGATACGCAGTATTTT
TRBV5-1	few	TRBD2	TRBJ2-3	CASSSSAGAPTDTQYF	TGCGCCAGCAGCTCCTCAGCGGGGGCTCCCACAGATACGCAGTATTTT
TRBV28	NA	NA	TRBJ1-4	CASSLLANGKLFF	TGTGCCAGCAGTTTATTGGCAAATGGAAAACTGTTTTTT